These 5 T cell receptor beta chains were all obtained from the same sample, sequenced in a study of monozygotic twins with inflammatory bowel disease. TCRdb reprocessed the 5' RACE reads, with one entry per CDR3 protein and no DNA. The repertoire table contains more than 350,000 distinct CDR3 sequences. The sequencing input was blood. The receptors come from a human donor with ulcerative colitis or Crohn's disease, or a healthy co-twin of an affected twin (not recorded which).

The chain has TRBV20-1 and TRBJ2-2; TCRdb reports TRBD1, a call that lacks DNA to check it against. This CDR3 has 14 residues. Germline assignment: CDR1 DFQATT and CDR2 SNEGSKA (reference sequence). CDR3 amino acids: CSASGTENTGELFF.

The CDR3: CSVRAGGNTGELFF. This rearrangement joins TRBV29-1 to TRBJ2-2; TCRdb selects TRBD1, and the lack of DNA leaves this call unchecked. CDR3 length: 14 residues. Germline V gives CDR1 SQVTM, CDR2 ANQGSEA.

The V call is TRBV5-1, the J call TRBJ1-1; the D gene TCRdb calls, TRBD1, cannot be checked with no DNA. Germline V lookup: CDR1 SGHRS, CDR2 YFSETQ. The CDR3 extends over 13 amino acids. The CDR3 reads CASSLTGSTEAFF.

The gene calls are TRBV7-6 and TRBJ2-3; absent DNA, TCRdb's TRBD1 call cannot be checked. The CDR3 is 17 residues long. Germline CDR1 and CDR2: SGHVS and FNYEAQ. Here the CDR3 reads CASSSTDSRSQSDTQYF.

CDR3 amino acids: CSASRGLQETQYF. This sequence joins TRBV20-1 and TRBJ2-5; TCRdb proposes TRBD1, but this gene call is untestable without DNA. CDR3 length: 13 residues. Germline CDR1 is DFQATT and CDR2 is SNEGSKA (reference sequence).